Below are 25 T cell receptor beta chains sequenced from a single sample in a study of blood T cell repertoires in COVID-19. Clones were sequenced by immunoSEQ multiplex PCR, and TCRdb holds only the in-frame ones, with some missing. Found here are hundreds of thousands of clones, more than 70% of them singletons; the top ten hold about 7%. Sequenced sample: peripheral blood. These receptors were taken from a woman in her seventies with COVID-19, enrolled during active disease.

The chain is built from TRBV7-2 and TRBJ2-5; TRBD2 matches 11 bases. Per the germline V gene, CDR1 is SGHTA and CDR2 is FQGNSA. CDR3 length equals 17 residues. V trimming: 1 base; J trimming: 2 bases; junction bases outside the gene matches: 6. The CDR3 nucleotides are TGTGCCAGCAGCTTAGACCTAGCGGGGGGTTTTCAAGAGACCCAGTACTTC. Amino acids: CASSLDLAGGFQETQYF.

The rearrangement links TRBV29-1 to TRBJ2-7, with D possibly matching TRBD1 (6 bases). Between the trimmed V and J ends, which lost 6 bases and 2 bases, there was a span of 17 bases. In germline, CDR1 is SQVTM, CDR2 ANQGSEA. This CDR3 is built from 14 residues. The CDR3 is CSVVGAGPTYEQYF. In nucleotides, the CDR3 is TGCAGCGTGGTGGGGGCAGGGCCGACCTACGAGCAGTACTTC.

The J gene is TRBJ1-5, the V gene TRBV7-9; perhaps TRBD1 as D (5 bases). Germline assignment: CDR1 SEHNR and CDR2 FQNEAQ (reference sequence). Trimming took 5 bases from V and 7 from J, leaving 15 bases between them. The length of the CDR3 is 14 residues. CDR3 protein: CASSPSLGGQPQHF. The CDR3 region has the DNA TGTGCCAGCAGCCCCAGTTTGGGGGGGCAGCCCCAGCATTTT. Based on the CDR3 plus reference TRBV7-9 and TRBJ1-5, the full variable domain is DTGVSQNPRHKITKRGQNVTFRCDPISEHNRLYWYRQTLGQGPEFLTYFQNEAQLEKSRLLSDRFSAERPKGSFSTLEIQRTEQGDSAMYLCASSPSLGGQPQHFGDGTRLSIL.

The chain recombines TRBV20-1 with TRBJ1-2; D gene uncertain. The CDR3 runs to 10 residues. Germline V CDR1 and CDR2: DFQATT, SNEGSKA (reference sequence). Trimming left V 6 bases short and J 8 bases short, with 10 bases between. The CDR3 sequence: CSAESEGYTF. CDR3 bases: TGCAGTGCCGAGTCCGAGGGCTACACCTTC.

This clone was observed once. The CDR3 coding sequence is TGCGCCAGCAGCCAAGTCCACAGGGGGGAATCACCCCTCCACTTT. Protein product: CASSQVHRGESPLHF. The chain is built from TRBV4-1 and TRBJ1-6, with 8 positions matching TRBD1. The V segment lost 1 base and the J segment 10 bases; nucleotides outside the gene matches: 6. The CDR3 contains 15 residues. Germline V gene sequence: CDR1 MGHRA, CDR2 YSYEKL.

This clone appeared a single time. CDR3 nucleotides: TGTGCCAGCAGCCAGGACAGGGTGGATTCACCCCTCCACTTT. This encodes CASSQDRVDSPLHF. V is TRBV6-2 or TRBV6-3 and J is TRBJ1-6, with 8 bases that match TRBD1. Germline V lookup: CDR1 MNHEY, CDR2 SVGEGT. V lost 6 bases, J lost 8 bases, and 6 bases stayed unmatched. There are 14 residues in the CDR3.

The rearrangement joins TRBV24-1 to TRBJ2-6, with a weak D call TRBD1 (6 bases). The CDR3 has 17 residues. V gave up 9 bases and J gave up 0 bases, with 17 bases separating them. The germline gives CDR1 KGHDR, CDR2 SFDVKD. The CDR3 sequence: CATSDSQIASGANVLTF. The CDR3 nucleotides read TGTGCCACCTCGGACAGCCAAATTGCCTCTGGGGCCAACGTCCTGACTTTC.

This clone was seen repeatedly, ten times or more. This chain links TRBV28 with TRBJ1-5, with D perhaps TRBD1 (6 bases). The germline V and J ends were trimmed by 7 bases and 2 bases, with 9 bases remaining between them. Germline assignment: CDR1 MDHEN and CDR2 SYDVKM. There are 13 residues in the CDR3. CDR3 sequence (DNA): TGTGCCAGCAACAGGGATCGCAATCAGCCCCAGCATTTT. Its protein product is CASNRDRNQPQHF. Full variable domain (rest looked up from reference TRBV28 and TRBJ1-5): DVKVTQSSRYLVKRTGEKVFLECVQDMDHENMFWYRQDPGLGLRLIYFSYDVKMKEKGDIPEGYSVSREKKERFSLILESASTNQTSMYLCASNRDRNQPQHFGDGTRLSIL.

The chain uses TRBV19 and TRBJ1-6; the D gene is possibly TRBD1 (5 bases). The CDR3 is 15 residues long. Germline values: CDR1 LNHDA, CDR2 SQIVND (reference sequence). Trimming cost V 3 bases and J 0 bases, with 6 bases left between them. The chain's CDR3 is CASSIDSSYNSPLHF. CDR3 nucleotides: TGTGCCAGTAGTATTGACAGCTCCTATAATTCACCCCTCCACTTT.

The chain links TRBV12-5 to TRBJ2-1; the match to TRBD2 covers 7 bases. This CDR3 comprises 12 residues. The germline gives CDR1 LGHNT, CDR2 FRNRAP. The V gene end was trimmed by 7 bases and the J gene end by 8 bases; junction bases not matched to a gene: 5. This CDR3 is CASAGGMDEQFF. CDR3 coding DNA: TGTGCTAGTGCGGGGGGAATGGATGAGCAGTTCTTC.

The V and J genes are TRBV14 and TRBJ1-2, with a weak D call TRBD1 (6 bases). V was clipped by 7 bases and J by 8 bases, with 17 bases between them. This CDR3 is built from 13 residues. Per germline, CDR1 SGHDN and CDR2 FVKESK. CDR3 bases: TGTGCCAGCATCGTTCTGGGGGCAGGGGGCTACACCTTC. This gives the protein CASIVLGAGGYTF.

This clone turned up a few times. This chain joins TRBV10-2 and TRBJ2-7, with 10 positions matching TRBD2. CDR3 length equals 14 residues. V gave up 7 bases and J gave up 1 base; unmatched junction bases: 4. The germline V gene has CDR1 WSHSY and CDR2 SAAADI. CDR3 loop: CASKASGGSYEQYF. The CDR3, as DNA: TGCGCCAGCAAAGCTAGCGGGGGTTCCTACGAGCAGTACTTC.

The gene calls are TRBV6-5 and TRBJ1-5; D not resolved. Trimming removed 2 bases from V and 0 bases from J, with 5 bases in between. The CDR3 is made up of 14 amino acids. The V gene's germline CDR1 is MNHEY and CDR2 SVGAGI. The DNA of the CDR3 is TGTGCCAGCAGTTACAGCGTTAGCAATCAGCCCCAGCATTTT. This translates into CASSYSVSNQPQHF.

The chain combines TRBV5-1 with TRBJ1-2, with 7 bases lining up with TRBD1. CDR1 SGHRS and CDR2 YFSETQ come from the germline V gene. This CDR3 comprises 13 residues. With V trimmed by 4 bases and J by 6 bases, 6 bases remained unmatched. The CDR3 here is CASSPLTGNGYTF. In nucleotides, the CDR3 is TGCGCCAGCAGCCCGCTGACAGGGAATGGCTACACCTTC.

The chain carries TRBV7-9 and TRBJ1-1; D might be TRBD1 (5 bases). With 5 bases removed from V and 0 bases from J, the gap between germline ends came to 10 bases. The germline V gene has CDR1 SEHNR and CDR2 FQNEAQ (reference sequence). The CDR3 runs 14 residues. CDR3 nucleotide sequence: TGTGCCAGCAGCAGCAGGGATATGAACACTGAAGCTTTCTTT. This codes for CASSSRDMNTEAFF.

The rearrangement links TRBV27 to TRBJ1-6; D perhaps matches TRBD1 (6 bases). In germline, CDR1 is MNHEY, CDR2 SMNVEV (reference sequence). This CDR3 region has 17 residues. Trimming cost V 4 bases and J 5 bases, with 18 bases left between them. For the CDR3, the DNA is TGTGCCAGCAGTTCGCCACCCGACAGGCCGGATAATTCACCCCTCCACTTT. Translated: CASSSPPDRPDNSPLHF.

The chain carries TRBV7-3 and TRBJ2-3, with TRBD2 matching 10 bases. The ends lost 3 bases at V and 6 bases at J; junction bases unmatched: 6. This CDR3 region has 15 residues. Per the germline V gene, CDR1 is SGHTA and CDR2 is FQGTGA. The CDR3 protein is CASSFSGGAADTQYF. The CDR3 DNA sequence: TGTGCCAGCAGCTTCAGCGGGGGGGCGGCGGATACGCAGTATTTT.

The V call is TRBV7-8, the J call TRBJ2-7, with 13 bases lining up with TRBD2. This CDR3 has 16 amino acids. V shed 1 base and J 2 bases; nucleotides not matched to a gene: 2. Germline V CDR1 and CDR2: SGHVS, FQNEAQ. The CDR3 DNA reads as TGTGCCAGCAGCTTAGGGGGACTAGCGGGGACCTACGAGCAGTACTTC. Residues: CASSLGGLAGTYEQYF.

The chain uses TRBV23-1 and TRBJ2-3; D may be TRBD1 (5 bases). TRBV23-1 is noted as an ORF with a role that remains uncertain. This CDR3 spans 13 amino acids. V was clipped by 8 bases and J by 2 bases, with 11 bases between them. The CDR3 DNA reads as TGCGCCAGCTTCCCAGGGAACACAGATACGCAGTATTTT. This translates into CASFPGNTDTQYF.

This sequence joins TRBV27 and TRBJ1-2; the D gene is possibly TRBD1 (6 bases). V lost 2 bases and J lost 7, with 17 bases in between. The CDR3 runs 15 residues. Germline CDR1 MNHEY, CDR2 SMNVEV (reference sequence). The CDR3 DNA reads TGTGCCAGCAGTTTAACGTTGCAGGGGCGACGTGGCTACACCTTC. This encodes CASSLTLQGRRGYTF.

The CDR3 spells CASSQDPQGARGSYNEQFF. The CDR3 coding sequence is TGTGCCAGCAGCCAAGATCCACAGGGGGCACGGGGCTCCTACAATGAGCAGTTCTTC. The chain links TRBV4-2 to TRBJ2-1; 9 bases agree with TRBD1. Trimming at V came to 0 bases and at J to 0 bases, leaving 9 bases not matched to a gene. The germline gives CDR1 LGHNA, CDR2 YNFKEQ. The CDR3 contains 19 residues.

This clone was counted once. V is TRBV7-9 and J is TRBJ1-6, with D possibly TRBD1 on 6 matching bases. The CDR3 covers 15 residues. V was shortened by 0 bases and J by 7 bases, with 10 bases between the two germline ends. CDR1 and CDR2 from the germline V gene are SEHNR and FQNEAQ (reference sequence). CDR3 DNA: TGTGCCAGCAGCTTAGCCGCAGGGGAAAATTCACCCCTCCACTTT. Its protein is CASSLAAGENSPLHF.

V and J are TRBV12-3 or TRBV12-4 and TRBJ1-6; a weak D match, TRBD1 (6 bases). The CDR3 length is 13 residues. Between the trimmed V and J ends, which lost 6 bases and 7 bases, there was a span of 10 bases. The CDR3 region is CASSPDSNSPLHF. DNA for the CDR3: TGTGCCAGCAGCCCGGACAGCAATTCACCCCTCCACTTT.

The V gene is TRBV2, the J gene TRBJ1-5, with 10 bases that match TRBD1. The CDR3 has 15 residues. V was pared by 1 base and J by 6 bases, with 3 bases of the junction left unmatched. Germline CDR1 is SNHLY and CDR2 is FYNNEI. In DNA, the CDR3 is TGTGCCAGCAGTGAAGGATGGACAGGGGGTCAGCCCCAGCATTTT. Its protein is CASSEGWTGGQPQHF.

A few counts support this clone. The genes are TRBV6-2 or TRBV6-3 and TRBJ1-1; 9 bases fit TRBD1. The V gene end was trimmed by 2 bases and the J gene end by 6 bases; junction bases not matched to a gene: 7. From germline, CDR1 is MNHEY and CDR2 SVGEGT. This CDR3 is 15 amino acids long. The CDR3 here is CASSYPRDRESEAFF. In DNA form, the CDR3 reads TGTGCCAGCAGTTACCCCCGGGACAGGGAATCTGAAGCTTTCTTT.